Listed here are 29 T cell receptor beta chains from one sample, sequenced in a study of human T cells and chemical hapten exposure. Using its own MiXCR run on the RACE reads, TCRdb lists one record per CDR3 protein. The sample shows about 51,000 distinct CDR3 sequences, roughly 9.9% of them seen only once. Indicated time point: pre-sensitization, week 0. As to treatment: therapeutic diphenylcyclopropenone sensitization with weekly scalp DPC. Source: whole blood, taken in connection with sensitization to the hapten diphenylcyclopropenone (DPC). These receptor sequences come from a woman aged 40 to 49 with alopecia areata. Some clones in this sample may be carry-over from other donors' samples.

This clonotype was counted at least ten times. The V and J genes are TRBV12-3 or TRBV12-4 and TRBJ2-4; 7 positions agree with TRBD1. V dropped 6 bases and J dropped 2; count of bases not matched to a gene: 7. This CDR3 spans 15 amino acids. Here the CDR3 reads CASSHRDRPKNIQYF. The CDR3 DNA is TGTGCCAGCAGCCACCGGGACAGACCCAAAAACATTCAGTACTTC.

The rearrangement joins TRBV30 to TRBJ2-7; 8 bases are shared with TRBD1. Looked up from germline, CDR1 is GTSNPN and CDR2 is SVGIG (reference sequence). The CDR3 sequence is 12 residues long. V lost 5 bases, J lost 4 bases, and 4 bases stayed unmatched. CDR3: CAWGQGAYEQYF. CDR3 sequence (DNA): TGTGCCTGGGGGCAGGGGGCATACGAGCAGTACTTC.

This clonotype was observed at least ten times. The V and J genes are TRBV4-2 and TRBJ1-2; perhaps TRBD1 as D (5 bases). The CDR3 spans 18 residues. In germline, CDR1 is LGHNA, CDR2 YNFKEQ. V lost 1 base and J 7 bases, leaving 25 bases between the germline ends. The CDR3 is CASSQGMLRARATTGYTF. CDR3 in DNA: TGTGCCAGCAGCCAAGGGATGCTTAGGGCCAGGGCAACGACTGGCTACACCTTC.

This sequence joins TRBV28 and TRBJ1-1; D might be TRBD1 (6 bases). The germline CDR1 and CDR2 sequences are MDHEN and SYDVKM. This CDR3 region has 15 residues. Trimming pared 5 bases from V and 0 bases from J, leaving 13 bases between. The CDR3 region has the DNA TGTGCCAGCAGTCCCAGGACAGTGCTGAACACTGAAGCTTTCTTT. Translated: CASSPRTVLNTEAFF.

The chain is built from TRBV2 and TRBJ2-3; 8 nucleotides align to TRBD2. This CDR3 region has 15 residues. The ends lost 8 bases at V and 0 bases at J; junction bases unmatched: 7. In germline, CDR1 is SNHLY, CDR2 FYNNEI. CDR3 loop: CASLSQRGSTDTQYF. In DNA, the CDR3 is TGTGCCAGCCTAAGCCAGCGGGGGAGCACAGATACGCAGTATTTT.

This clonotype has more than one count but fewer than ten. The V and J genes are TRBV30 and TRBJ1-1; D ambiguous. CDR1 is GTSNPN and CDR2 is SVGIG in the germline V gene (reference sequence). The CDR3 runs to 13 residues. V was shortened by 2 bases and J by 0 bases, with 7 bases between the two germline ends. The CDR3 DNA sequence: TGTGCCTGGAGTATGCTCATGAACACTGAAGCTTTCTTT. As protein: CAWSMLMNTEAFF. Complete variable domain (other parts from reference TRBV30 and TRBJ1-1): SQTIHQWPATLVQPVGSPLSLECTVEGTSNPNLYWYRQAAGRGLQLLFYSVGIGQISSEVPQNLSASRPQDRQFILSSKKLLLSDSGFYLCAWSMLMNTEAFFGQGTRLTVV.

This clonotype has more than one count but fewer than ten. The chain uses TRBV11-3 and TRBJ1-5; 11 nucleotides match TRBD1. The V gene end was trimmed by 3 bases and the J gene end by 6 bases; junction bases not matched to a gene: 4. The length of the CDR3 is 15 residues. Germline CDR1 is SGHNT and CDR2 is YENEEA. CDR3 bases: TGTGCCAGCAGCTTCTTTGGACAGGGGGCTCAGCCCCAGCATTTT. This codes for CASSFFGQGAQPQHF.

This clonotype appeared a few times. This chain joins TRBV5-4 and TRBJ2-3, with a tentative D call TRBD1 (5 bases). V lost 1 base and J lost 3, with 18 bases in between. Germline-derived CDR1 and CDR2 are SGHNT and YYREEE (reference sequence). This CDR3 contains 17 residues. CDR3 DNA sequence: TGTGCCAGCAGCTTGTCAATCGGCAGGGCAAGGACAGATACGCAGTATTTT. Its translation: CASSLSIGRARTDTQYF. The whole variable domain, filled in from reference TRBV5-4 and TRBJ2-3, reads ETGVTQSPTHLIKTRGQQVTLRCSSQSGHNTVSWYQQALGQGPQFIFQYYREEENGRGNFPPRFSGLQFPNYSSELNVNALELDDSALYLCASSLSIGRARTDTQYFGPGTRLTVL.

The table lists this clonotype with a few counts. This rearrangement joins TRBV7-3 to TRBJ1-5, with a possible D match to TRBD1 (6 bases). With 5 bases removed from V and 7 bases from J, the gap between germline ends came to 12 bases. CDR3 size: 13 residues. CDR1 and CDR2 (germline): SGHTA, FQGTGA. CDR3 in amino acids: CASSPKGGQPQHF. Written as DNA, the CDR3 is TGTGCCAGCAGCCCGAAGGGGGGCCAGCCCCAGCATTTT.

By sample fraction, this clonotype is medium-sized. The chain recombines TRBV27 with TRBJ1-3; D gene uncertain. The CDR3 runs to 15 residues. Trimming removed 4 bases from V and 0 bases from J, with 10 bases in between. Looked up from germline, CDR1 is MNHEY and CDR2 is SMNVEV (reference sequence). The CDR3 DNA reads TGTGCCAGCAGTTCGCAAATGAGCTCTGGAAACACCATATATTTT. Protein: CASSSQMSSGNTIYF.

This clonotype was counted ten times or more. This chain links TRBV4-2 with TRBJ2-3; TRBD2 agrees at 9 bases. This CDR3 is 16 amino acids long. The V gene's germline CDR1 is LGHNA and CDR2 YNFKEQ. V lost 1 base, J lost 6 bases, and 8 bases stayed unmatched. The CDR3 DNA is TGTGCCAGCAGCCAAGTAGCAGCGGGGGGCTTCGATACGCAGTATTTT. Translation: CASSQVAAGGFDTQYF.

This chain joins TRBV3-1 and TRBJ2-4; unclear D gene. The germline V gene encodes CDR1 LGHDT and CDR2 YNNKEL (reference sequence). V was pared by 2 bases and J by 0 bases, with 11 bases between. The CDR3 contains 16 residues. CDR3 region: CASSQSPWGAKNIQYF. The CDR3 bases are TGTGCCAGCAGCCAAAGTCCATGGGGAGCCAAAAACATTCAGTACTTC.

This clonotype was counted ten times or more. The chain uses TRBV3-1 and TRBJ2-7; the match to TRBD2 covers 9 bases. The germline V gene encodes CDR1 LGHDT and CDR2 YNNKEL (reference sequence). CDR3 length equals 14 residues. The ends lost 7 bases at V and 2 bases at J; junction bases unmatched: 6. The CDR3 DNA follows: TGTGCCAGCACGAGCTCTAGCGGGGCCTACGAGCAGTACTTC. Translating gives CASTSSSGAYEQYF.

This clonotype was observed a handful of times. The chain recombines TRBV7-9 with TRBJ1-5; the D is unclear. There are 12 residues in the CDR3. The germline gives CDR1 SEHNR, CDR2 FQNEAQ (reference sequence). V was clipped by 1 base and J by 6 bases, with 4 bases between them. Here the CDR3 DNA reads TGTGCCAGCAGCTTAGTGGGTCAGCCCCAGCATTTT. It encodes CASSLVGQPQHF.

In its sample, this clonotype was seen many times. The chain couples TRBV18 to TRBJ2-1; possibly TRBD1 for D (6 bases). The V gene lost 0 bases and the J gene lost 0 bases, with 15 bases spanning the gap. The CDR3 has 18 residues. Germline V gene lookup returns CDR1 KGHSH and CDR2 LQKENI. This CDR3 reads CASSPPAGADASYNEQFF. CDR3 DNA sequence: TGTGCCAGCTCACCACCGGCAGGGGCGGATGCCTCCTACAATGAGCAGTTCTTC.

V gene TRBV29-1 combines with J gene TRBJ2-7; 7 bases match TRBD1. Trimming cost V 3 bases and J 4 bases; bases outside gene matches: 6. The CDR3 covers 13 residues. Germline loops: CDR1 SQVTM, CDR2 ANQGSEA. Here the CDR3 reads CSVEEDRKYEQYF. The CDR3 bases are TGCAGCGTTGAGGAGGACAGGAAGTACGAGCAGTACTTC.

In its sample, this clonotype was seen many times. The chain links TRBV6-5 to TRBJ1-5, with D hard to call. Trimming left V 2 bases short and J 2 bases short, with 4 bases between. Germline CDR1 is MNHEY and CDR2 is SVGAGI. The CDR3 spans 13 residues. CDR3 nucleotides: TGTGCCAGCAGTTACCAGGGCAATCAGCCCCAGCATTTT. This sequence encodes CASSYQGNQPQHF.

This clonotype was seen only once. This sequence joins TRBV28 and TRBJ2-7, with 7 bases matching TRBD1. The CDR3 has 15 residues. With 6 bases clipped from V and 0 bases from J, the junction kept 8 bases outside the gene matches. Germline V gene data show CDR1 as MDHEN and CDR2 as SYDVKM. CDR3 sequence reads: CASRYTGVSSYEQYF. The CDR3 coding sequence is TGTGCCAGCAGATACACAGGGGTGAGCTCCTACGAGCAGTACTTC.

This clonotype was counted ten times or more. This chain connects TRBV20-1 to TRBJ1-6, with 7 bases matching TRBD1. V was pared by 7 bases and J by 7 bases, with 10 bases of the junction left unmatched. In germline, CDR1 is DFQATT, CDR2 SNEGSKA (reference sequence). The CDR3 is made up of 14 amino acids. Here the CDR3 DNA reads TGCAGTGTCCTGACCGGGACAGAGAATTCACCCCTCCACTTT. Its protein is CSVLTGTENSPLHF.

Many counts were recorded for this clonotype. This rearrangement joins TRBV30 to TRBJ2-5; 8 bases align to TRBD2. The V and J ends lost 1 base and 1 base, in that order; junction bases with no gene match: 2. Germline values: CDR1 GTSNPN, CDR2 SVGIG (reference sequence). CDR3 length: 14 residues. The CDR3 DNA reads TGTGCCTGGAGTGCCGGGGGGGCCCAAGAGACCCAGTACTTC. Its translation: CAWSAGGAQETQYF. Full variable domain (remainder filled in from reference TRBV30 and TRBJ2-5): SQTIHQWPATLVQPVGSPLSLECTVEGTSNPNLYWYRQAAGRGLQLLFYSVGIGQISSEVPQNLSASRPQDRQFILSSKKLLLSDSGFYLCAWSAGGAQETQYFGPGTRLLVL.

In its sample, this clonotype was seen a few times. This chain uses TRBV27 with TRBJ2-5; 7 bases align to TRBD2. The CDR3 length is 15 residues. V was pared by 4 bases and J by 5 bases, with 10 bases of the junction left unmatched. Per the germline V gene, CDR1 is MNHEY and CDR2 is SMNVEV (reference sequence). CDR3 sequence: CASSSPSGAGETQYF. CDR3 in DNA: TGTGCCAGCAGTTCTCCTAGCGGCGCCGGGGAGACCCAGTACTTC.

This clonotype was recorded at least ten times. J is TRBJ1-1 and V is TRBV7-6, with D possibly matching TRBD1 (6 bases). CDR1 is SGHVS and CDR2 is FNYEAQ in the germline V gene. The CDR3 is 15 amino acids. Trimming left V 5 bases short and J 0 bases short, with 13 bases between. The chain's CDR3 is CASSTIQGLNTEAFF. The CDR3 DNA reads TGTGCCAGCAGCACAATACAGGGCCTGAACACTGAAGCTTTCTTT.

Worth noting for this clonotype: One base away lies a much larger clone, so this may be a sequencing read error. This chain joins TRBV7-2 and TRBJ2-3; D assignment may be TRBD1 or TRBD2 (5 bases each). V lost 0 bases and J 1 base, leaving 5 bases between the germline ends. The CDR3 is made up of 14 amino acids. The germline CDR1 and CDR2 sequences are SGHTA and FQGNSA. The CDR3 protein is CASSLAGGTDTQYF. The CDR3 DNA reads TGTGCCAGCAGCTTAGCGGGGGGCACAGATACGCAGTATTTT.

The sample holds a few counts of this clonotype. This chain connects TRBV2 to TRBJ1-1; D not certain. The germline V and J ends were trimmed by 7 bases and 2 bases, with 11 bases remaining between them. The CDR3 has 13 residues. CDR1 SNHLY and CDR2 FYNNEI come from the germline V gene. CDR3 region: CASTLGDNTEAFF. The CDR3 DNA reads TGTGCCAGCACCCTAGGCGATAACACTGAAGCTTTCTTT.

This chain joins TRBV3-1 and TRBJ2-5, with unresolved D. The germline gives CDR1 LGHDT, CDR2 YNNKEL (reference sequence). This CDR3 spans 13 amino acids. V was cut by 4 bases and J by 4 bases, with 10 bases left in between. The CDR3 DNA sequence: TGTGCCAGCAGCCGGGCATCTCCAGAGACCCAGTACTTC. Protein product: CASSRASPETQYF.

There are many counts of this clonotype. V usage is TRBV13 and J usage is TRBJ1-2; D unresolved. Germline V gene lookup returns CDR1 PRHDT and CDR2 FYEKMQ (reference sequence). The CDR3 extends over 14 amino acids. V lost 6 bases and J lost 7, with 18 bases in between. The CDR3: CASRGPWARGGYTF. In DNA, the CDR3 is TGTGCCAGCAGGGGTCCCTGGGCGCGAGGTGGCTACACCTTC.

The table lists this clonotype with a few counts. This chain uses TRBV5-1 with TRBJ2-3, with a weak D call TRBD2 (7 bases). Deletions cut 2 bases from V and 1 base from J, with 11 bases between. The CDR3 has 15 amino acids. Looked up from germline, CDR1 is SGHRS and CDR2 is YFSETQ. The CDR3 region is CASSFGGQGTDTQYF. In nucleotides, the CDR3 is TGCGCCAGCAGCTTCGGGGGGCAGGGCACAGATACGCAGTATTTT.

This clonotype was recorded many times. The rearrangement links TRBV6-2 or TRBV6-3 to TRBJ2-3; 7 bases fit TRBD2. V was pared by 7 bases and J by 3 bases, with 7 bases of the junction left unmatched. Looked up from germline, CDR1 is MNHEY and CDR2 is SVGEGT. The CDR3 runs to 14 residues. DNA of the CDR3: TGTGCCAGCAAATCGAGCGGGGCAACAGATACGCAGTATTTT. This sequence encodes CASKSSGATDTQYF.

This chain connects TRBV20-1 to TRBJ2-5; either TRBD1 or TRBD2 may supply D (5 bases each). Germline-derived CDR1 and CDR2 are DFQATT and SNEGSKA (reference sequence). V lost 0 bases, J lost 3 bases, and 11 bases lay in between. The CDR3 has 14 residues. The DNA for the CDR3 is TGCAGTGCTAGAGAATCGGGGCTAAAAGAGACCCAGTACTTC. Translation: CSARESGLKETQYF.